This TCR beta chain was captured in a study of T cell responses to AZD1222 COVID-19 vaccine. The study, taken as a whole, reports: Unmutated regions of variants are reportedly targeted by nearly half of spike-specific TCRs.

Concerning this clone itself: Its antigen is currently unknown.

Sequencing was performed with immunoSEQ multiplex PCR; in TCRdb, only in-frame clones are kept and a portion is missing. This table holds about 140,000 clones, 75% to 90% found once. CDR1 is SGDLS, CDR2 YYNGEE, per germline. V trimming: 0 bases; J trimming: 1 base; junction bases outside the gene matches: 3. This CDR3 contains 15 residues. The sequence derives from an adult in good health. The starting material was peripheral blood, obtained on day 0 of AZD1222 vaccination. The V call is TRBV9, the J call TRBJ1-2, with 7 bases identical to TRBD1. The CDR3 is CASSVVGTDNYGYTF. The CDR3 bases are TGTGCCAGCAGCGTAGTAGGGACAGATAACTATGGCTACACCTTC.